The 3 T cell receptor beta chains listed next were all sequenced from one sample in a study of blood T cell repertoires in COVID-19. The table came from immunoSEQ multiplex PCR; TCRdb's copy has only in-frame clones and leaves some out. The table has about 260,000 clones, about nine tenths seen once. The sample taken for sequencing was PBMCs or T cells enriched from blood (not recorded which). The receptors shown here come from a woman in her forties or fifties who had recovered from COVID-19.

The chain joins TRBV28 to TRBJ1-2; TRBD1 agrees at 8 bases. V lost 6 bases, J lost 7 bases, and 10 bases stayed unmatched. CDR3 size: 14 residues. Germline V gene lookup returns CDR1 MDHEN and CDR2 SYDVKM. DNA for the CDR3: TGTGCCAGCAGGAACCGGCAGGGGGCTTTTGGCTACACCTTC. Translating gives CASRNRQGAFGYTF.

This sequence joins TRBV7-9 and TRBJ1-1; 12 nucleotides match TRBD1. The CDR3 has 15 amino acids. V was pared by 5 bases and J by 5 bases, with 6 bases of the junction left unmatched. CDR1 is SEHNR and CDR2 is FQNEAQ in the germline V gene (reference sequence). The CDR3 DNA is TGTGCCAGCAGCCCTCCGGGACAGGGGGCAACTGAAGCTTTCTTT. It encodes CASSPPGQGATEAFF.

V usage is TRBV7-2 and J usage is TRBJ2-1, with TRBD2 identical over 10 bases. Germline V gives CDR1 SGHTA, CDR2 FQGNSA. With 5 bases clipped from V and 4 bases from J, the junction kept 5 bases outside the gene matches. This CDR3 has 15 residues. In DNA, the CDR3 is TGTGCCAGCAGCCAAACTAGCGGGACATACAATGAGCAGTTCTTC. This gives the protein CASSQTSGTYNEQFF.